The entry below gives a single T cell receptor beta chain sequence along with its context. TCRdb's table, derived via immunoSEQ multiplex PCR, lists solely in-frame clones and lacks some. The table includes around 1.6 million clones, 95% to 99% detected once. The data belong to a study of shared clonotypes between healthy human individuals. CD45RA+ naive and CD45RA-negative memory subsets were separated from CD4+ cells. Germline CDR1 reads SQVTM; CDR2 reads ANQGSEA. This CDR3 spans 11 amino acids. V was shortened by 4 bases and J by 6 bases, with 9 bases between the two germline ends. This receptor was identified in a man younger than 45 in good health. Sequenced material: naive CD4+ T cells sorted from blood. Subset indicated: CD45RA+ positively selected. The genes are TRBV29-1 and TRBJ1-2, with D unclear. The CDR3 DNA follows: TGCAGCGTTGGACAAGCGCATGGCTACACCTTC. It specifies CSVGQAHGYTF.